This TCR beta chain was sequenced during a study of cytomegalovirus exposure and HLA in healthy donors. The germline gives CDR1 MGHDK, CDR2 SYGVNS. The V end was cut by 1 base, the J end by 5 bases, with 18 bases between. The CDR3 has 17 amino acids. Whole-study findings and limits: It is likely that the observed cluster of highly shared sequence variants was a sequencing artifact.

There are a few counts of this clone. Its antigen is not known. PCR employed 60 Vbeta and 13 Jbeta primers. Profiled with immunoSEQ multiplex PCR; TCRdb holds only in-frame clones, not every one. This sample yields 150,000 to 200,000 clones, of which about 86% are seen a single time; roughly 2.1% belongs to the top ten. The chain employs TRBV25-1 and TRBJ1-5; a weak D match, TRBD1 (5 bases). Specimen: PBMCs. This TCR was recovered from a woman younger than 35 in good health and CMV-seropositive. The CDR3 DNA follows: TGTGCCAGCAGTGAATGGAGTCGAAAGGGGCCCTATCAGCCCCAGCATTTT. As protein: CASSEWSRKGPYQPQHF. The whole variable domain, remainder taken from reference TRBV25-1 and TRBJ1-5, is EADIYQTPRYLVIGTGKKITLECSQTMGHDKMYWYQQDPGMELHLIHYSYGVNSTEKGDLSSESTVSRIRTEHFPLTLESARPSHTSQYLCASSEWSRKGPYQPQHFGDGTRLSIL.